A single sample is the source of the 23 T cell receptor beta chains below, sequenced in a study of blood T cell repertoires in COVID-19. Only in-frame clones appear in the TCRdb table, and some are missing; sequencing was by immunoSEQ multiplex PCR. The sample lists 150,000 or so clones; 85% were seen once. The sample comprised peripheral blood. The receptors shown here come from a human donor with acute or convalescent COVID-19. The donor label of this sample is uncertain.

CDR3 in amino acids: CASSFLAGGSGETQYF. The CDR3 nucleotides read TGTGCCAGCAGCTTTTTAGCGGGGGGTTCGGGAGAGACCCAGTACTTC. This chain connects TRBV7-7 to TRBJ2-5, with 10 bases identical to TRBD2. Germline V CDR1 and CDR2: SSHAT, FNYEAQ (reference sequence). The CDR3 is 16 amino acids. The junction had 8 bases not matched to a gene; V was cut back by 3 bases and J by 4 bases. The variable domain in full, with the rest retrieved from reference TRBV7-7 and TRBJ2-5, is GAGVSQSPRYKVTKRGQDVTLRCDPISSHATLYWYQQALGQGPEFLTYFNYEAQPDKSGLPSDRFSAERPEGSISTLTIQRTEQRDSAMYRCASSFLAGGSGETQYFGPGTRLLVL.

The CDR3 loop is CASSYSGANVLTF. The CDR3 nucleotides read TGTGCCAGCAGCTACTCTGGGGCCAACGTCCTGACTTTC. The chain joins TRBV12-3 or TRBV12-4 to TRBJ2-6; unclear D gene. The germline V and J ends were trimmed by 6 bases and 0 bases, with 3 bases remaining between them. This CDR3 is built from 13 residues.

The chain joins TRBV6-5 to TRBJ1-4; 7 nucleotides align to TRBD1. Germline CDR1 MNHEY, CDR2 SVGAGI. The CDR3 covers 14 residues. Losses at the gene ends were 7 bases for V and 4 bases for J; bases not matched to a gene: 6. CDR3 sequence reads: CASMDQGDNEKLFF. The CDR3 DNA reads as TGTGCCAGCATGGACCAGGGGGATAATGAAAAACTGTTTTTT.

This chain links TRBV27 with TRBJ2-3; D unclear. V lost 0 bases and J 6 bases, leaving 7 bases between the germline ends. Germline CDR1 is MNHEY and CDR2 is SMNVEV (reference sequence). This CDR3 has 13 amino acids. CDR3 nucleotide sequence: TGTGCCAGCAGTTTATCCATCCGGGATACGCAGTATTTT. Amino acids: CASSLSIRDTQYF.

CDR3 in amino acids: CASSQDPPLSKAVYGYTF. The DNA of the CDR3 is TGTGCCAGCAGCCAAGATCCCCCCCTTTCGAAGGCGGTCTATGGCTACACCTTC. The chain couples TRBV3-1 (or the pseudogene TRBV3-2) to TRBJ1-2, with D unresolved. Germline V gene data show CDR1 as LGHDT and CDR2 as YNNKEL (reference sequence). V was trimmed by 0 bases and J by 4 bases, leaving 21 bases between them. The CDR3 is 18 residues long.

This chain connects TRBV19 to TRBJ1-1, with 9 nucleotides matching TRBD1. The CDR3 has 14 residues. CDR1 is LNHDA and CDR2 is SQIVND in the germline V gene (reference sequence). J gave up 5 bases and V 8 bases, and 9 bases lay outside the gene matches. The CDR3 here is CASDLGQGRTEAFF. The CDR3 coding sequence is TGTGCCAGTGACCTTGGACAGGGGCGGACTGAAGCTTTCTTT.

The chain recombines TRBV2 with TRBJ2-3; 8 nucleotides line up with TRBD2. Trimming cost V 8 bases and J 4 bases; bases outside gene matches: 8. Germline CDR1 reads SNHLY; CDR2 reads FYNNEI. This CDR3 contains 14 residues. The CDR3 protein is CASGPERGSDTQYF. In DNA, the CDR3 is TGTGCCAGCGGCCCAGAGCGGGGGTCAGATACGCAGTATTTT.

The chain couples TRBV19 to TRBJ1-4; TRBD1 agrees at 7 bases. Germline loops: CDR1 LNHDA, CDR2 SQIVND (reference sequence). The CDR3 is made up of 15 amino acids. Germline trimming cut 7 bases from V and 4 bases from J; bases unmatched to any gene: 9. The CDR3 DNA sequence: TGTGCCAGTACCGCTTCGGGACAGAGTAATGAAAAACTGTTTTTT. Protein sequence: CASTASGQSNEKLFF.

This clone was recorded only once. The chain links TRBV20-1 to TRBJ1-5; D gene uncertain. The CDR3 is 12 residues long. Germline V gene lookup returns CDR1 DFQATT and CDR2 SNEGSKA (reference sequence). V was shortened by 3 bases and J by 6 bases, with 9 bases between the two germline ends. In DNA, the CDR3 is TGCAGTGCTAGTCAGTTTGGTCAGCCCCAGCATTTT. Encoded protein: CSASQFGQPQHF.

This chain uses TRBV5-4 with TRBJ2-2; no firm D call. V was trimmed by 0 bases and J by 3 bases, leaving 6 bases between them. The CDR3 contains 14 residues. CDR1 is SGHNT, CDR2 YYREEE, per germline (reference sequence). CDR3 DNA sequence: TGTGCCAGCAGCTTGGAAATCTACACCGGGGAGCTGTTTTTT. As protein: CASSLEIYTGELFF. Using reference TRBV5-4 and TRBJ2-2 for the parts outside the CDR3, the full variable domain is ETGVTQSPTHLIKTRGQQVTLRCSSQSGHNTVSWYQQALGQGPQFIFQYYREEENGRGNFPPRFSGLQFPNYSSELNVNALELDDSALYLCASSLEIYTGELFFGEGSRLTVL.

The CDR3 nucleotides read TGTGCCAGCAGCACCCCCGGGACAGGGGGTTGGATTTATGGCTACACCTTC. Its protein product is CASSTPGTGGWIYGYTF. The rearrangement links TRBV11-3 to TRBJ1-2; 11 bases map to TRBD1. The CDR3 consists of 17 residues. Trimming removed 5 bases from V and 5 bases from J; junction bases left unmatched: 13. The germline gives CDR1 SGHNT, CDR2 YENEEA.

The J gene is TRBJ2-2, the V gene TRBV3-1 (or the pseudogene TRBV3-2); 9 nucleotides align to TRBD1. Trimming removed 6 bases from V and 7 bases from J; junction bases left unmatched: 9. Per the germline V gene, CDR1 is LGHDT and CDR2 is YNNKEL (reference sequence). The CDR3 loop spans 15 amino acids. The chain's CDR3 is CASRRGQGFNGELFF. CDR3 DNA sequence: TGTGCCAGCAGGCGGGGACAGGGCTTTAACGGGGAGCTGTTTTTT.

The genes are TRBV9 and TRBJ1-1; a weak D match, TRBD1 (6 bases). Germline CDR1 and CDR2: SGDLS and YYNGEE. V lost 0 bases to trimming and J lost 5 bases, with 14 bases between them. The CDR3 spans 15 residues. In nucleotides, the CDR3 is TGTGCCAGCAGCGTAGGCGGGGGGGCGGAAACTGAAGCTTTCTTT. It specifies CASSVGGGAETEAFF.

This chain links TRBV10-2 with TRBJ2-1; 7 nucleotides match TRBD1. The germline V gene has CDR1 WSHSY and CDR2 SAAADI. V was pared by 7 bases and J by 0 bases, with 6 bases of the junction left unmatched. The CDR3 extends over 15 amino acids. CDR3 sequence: CASTFTGDSYNEQFF. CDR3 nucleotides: TGCGCCAGCACTTTCACAGGGGACTCCTACAATGAGCAGTTCTTC.

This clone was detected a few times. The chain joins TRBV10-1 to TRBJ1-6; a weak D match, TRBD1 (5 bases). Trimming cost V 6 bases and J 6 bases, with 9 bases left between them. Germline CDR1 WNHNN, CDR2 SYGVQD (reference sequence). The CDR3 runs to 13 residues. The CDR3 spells CASSPDSNSPLHF. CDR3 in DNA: TGCGCCAGCAGCCCCGACAGTAATTCACCCCTCCACTTT.

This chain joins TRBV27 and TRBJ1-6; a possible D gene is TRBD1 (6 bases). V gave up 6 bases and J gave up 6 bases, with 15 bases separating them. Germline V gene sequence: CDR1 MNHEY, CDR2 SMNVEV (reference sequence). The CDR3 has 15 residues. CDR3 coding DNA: TGTGCCAGCAGACTGTCGCCAGGGGCTAATTCACCCCTCCACTTT. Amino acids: CASRLSPGANSPLHF.

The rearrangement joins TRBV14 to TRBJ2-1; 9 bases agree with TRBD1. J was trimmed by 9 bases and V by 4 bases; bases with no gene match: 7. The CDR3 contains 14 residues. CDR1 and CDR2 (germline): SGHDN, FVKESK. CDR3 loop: CASSRRQGVFEQFF. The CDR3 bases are TGTGCCAGCAGCCGGAGACAGGGGGTCTTTGAGCAGTTCTTC.

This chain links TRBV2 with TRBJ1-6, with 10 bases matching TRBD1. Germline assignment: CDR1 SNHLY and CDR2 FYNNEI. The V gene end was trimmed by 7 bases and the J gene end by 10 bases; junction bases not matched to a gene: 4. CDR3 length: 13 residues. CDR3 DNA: TGTGCCAGCACGGGACAGGGGTCATCACCCCTCCACTTT. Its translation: CASTGQGSSPLHF. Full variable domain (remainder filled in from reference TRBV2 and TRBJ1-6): EPEVTQTPSHQVTQMGQEVILRCVPISNHLYFYWYRQILGQKVEFLVSFYNNEISEKSEIFDDQFSVERPDGSNFTLKIRSTKLEDSAMYFCASTGQGSSPLHFGNGTRLTVT.

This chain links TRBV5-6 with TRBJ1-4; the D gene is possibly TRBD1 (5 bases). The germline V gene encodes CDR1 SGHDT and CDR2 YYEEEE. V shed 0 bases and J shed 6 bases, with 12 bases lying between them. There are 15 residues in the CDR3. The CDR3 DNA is TGTGCCAGCAGCTTGGGCGCTGGGGCAGATGAAAAACTGTTTTTT. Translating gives CASSLGAGADEKLFF.

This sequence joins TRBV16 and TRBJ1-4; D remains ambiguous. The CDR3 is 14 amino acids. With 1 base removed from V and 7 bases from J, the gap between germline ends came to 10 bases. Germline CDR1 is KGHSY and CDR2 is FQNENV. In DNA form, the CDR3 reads TGTGCCAGCAGCCAATTGCAGGAATCTGAAAAACTGTTTTTT. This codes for CASSQLQESEKLFF.

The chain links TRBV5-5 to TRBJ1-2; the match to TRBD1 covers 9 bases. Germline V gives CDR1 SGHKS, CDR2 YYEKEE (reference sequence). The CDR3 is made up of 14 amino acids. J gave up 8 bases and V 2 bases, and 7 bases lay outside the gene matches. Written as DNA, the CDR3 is TGTGCCAGCAGCTTAACAGGGGGCGCCCGGGGCTACACCTTC. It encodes CASSLTGGARGYTF.

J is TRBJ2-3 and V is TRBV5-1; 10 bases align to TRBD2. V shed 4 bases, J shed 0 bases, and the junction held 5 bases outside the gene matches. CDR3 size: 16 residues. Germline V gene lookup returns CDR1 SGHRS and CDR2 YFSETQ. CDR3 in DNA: TGCGCCAGCAGCCCGGGACTAGCGAGCAGCACAGATACGCAGTATTTT. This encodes CASSPGLASSTDTQYF.

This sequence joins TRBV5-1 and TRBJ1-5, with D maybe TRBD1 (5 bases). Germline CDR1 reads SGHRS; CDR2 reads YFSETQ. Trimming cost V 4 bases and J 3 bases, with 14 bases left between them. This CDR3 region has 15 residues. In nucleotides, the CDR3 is TGCGCCAGCAGCAGCGGGACGGCCATCAATCAGCCCCAGCATTTT. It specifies CASSSGTAINQPQHF. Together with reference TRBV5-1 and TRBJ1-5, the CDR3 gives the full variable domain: KAGVTQTPRYLIKTRGQQVTLSCSPISGHRSVSWYQQTPGQGLQFLFEYFSETQRNKGNFPGRFSGRQFSNSRSEMNVSTLELGDSALYLCASSSGTAINQPQHFGDGTRLSIL.